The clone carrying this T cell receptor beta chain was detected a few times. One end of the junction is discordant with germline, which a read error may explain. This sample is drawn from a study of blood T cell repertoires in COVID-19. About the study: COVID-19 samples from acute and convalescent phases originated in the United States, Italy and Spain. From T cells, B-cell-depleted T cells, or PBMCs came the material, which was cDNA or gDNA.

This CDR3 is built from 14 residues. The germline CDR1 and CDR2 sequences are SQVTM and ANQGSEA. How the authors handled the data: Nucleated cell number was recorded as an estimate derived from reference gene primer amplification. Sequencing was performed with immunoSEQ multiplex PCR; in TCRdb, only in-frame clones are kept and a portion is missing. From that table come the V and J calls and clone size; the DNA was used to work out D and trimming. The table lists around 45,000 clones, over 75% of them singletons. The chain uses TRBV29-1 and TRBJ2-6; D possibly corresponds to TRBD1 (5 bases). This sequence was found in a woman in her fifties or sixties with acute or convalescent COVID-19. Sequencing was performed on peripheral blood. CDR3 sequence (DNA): TGCAGCGTTGAAGTAGGGGCTGGGACCAACGTCCTGACTTTC. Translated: CSVEVGAGTNVLTF.